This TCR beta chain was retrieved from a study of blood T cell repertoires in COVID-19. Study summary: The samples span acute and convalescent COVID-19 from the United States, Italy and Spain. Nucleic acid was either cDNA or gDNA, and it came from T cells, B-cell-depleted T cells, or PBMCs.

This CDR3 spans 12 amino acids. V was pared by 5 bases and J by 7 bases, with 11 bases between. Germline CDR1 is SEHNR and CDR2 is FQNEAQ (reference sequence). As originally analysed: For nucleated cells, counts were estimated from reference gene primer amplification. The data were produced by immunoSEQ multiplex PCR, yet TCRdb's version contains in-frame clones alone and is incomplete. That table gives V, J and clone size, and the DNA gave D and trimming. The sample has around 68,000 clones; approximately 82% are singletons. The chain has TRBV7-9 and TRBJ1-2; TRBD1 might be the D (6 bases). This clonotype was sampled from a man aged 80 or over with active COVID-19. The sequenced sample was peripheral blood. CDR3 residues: CASSLGQIGYTF. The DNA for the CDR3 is TGTGCCAGCAGCCTCGGACAGATTGGCTACACCTTC. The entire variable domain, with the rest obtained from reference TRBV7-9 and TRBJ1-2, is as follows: DTGVSQNPRHKITKRGQNVTFRCDPISEHNRLYWYRQTLGQGPEFLTYFQNEAQLEKSRLLSDRFSAERPKGSFSTLEIQRTEQGDSAMYLCASSLGQIGYTFGSGTRLTVV.